This T cell receptor (beta chain) was retrieved from a study of siplizumab effects on memory and regulatory T cells. Notes on the study in general: In unstimulated cells, naive T cells appeared more diverse than memory T cells and seemed major alloresponse contributors. To unstimulated subsets, only a minor fraction of alloreactive clones could be mapped. Proliferating siplizumab-culture Tregs lacked confirmation of suppressive function.

The repertoire was sequenced with immunoSEQ multiplex PCR; TCRdb's copy has only in-frame clones and lacks some. The sample records 80,000 to 130,000 clones, around 94% being singletons. CDR1 and CDR2 from the germline V gene are MNHEY and SVGAGI. Deletions cut 6 bases from V and 0 bases from J, with 9 bases between. CDR3 length: 14 amino acids. Details on this clone: Its cognate antigen is unknown.

What was sequenced was Tregs sorted from blood. This receptor was taken from a human donor in good health. The chain combines TRBV6-5 with TRBJ2-1; no clear D. CDR3 amino acids: CASRKTSSYNEQFF. The CDR3 region has the DNA TGTGCCAGCAGGAAGACCAGCTCCTACAATGAGCAGTTCTTC.